This T cell receptor (beta chain) was sequenced during a study of blood T cell repertoires in COVID-19 (TCRdb year 2020). In the study overall: Collaborator samples came from the United States, Italy and Spain and covered acute and convalescent phases of COVID-19. The samples were drawn from the first 160 participants of the ongoing ImmuneRACE study and from 950 to 1,500 subjects provided by 6 global collaborators. Subjects who had been exposed to COVID-19, were actively infected with it, or had recovered from it provided the deeply sampled blood TCRbeta repertoires that made up the dataset. The material from the prospective study consisted of cDNA or gDNA derived from T cells, B-cell-depleted T cells, or PBMCs. A de-identified subject ID, COVID-19 status, age in years and sex were almost always included in the sample metadata. The repertoires were released in a freely available public database intended as a resource for research on the immune response to SARS-CoV-2. Where available, HLA class I and class II types were taken from metadata supplied by the sample provider and were not determined by assay-based typing. What the research found in general, with its limitations: Clinical and demographic metadata were provided uncurated, with the amount varying by source and participant.

TCRbeta CDR3 regions were amplified from genomic DNA using the immunoSEQ Assay, a bias-controlled multiplex PCR. Concerning the study's data processing: The number of nucleated cells in each sample was estimated from the amplification of reference gene primers within the assay. To quantify the absolute abundance of each unique TCRbeta CDR3 rearrangement, sequence reads were collapsed and filtered. For each sample, productive Simpson clonality was calculated by taking the square root of Simpson's diversity index across productive rearrangements. TCRdb holds this immuneACCESS table with in-frame rearrangements only. Some clones are missing; in checked studies, unresolved V genes explain under half, and the rest has no known cause. V and J calls plus clone size are reproduced from that table; the DNA served to infer D and trimming. The sample includes some 250,000 clones, with 70% to 90% observed a single time. Jointly, the top ten make up more than 10% of the sample.

In Seattle, one collaborating source enrolled patients while the infection was active and tracked those patients longitudinally over the course of disease. Collaborating institutions collected whole blood in K2EDTA tubes following their own protocols. For TCRbeta analysis, collaborators shipped samples in one of three forms: frozen whole blood, isolated PBMCs, or DNA extracted from either of those sample types. A distance of 19 bases separates the germline ends of V and J, which lose 7 bases and 4 bases respectively. Including the terminal cysteine and phenylalanine, the CDR3 comprises 15 residues. Kept here is only the CDR3 DNA, which spans 45 bases and is read in frame from base 1. Looking up the germline V gene (reference sequence) yields CDR1 LNHDA and CDR2 SQIVND. Notes on this clone: Its antigen is still unknown. Base qualities are not provided; no much larger clone lies one nucleotide away.

Sequenced sample: peripheral blood. The clonotype comes from a woman aged 30 to 39 with COVID-19, enrolled during active disease. The rearrangement joined TRBV19 to TRBJ1-2, with the D gene not confidently named. Here the CDR3 is given as CASIPSRLGSYGYTF. The nucleotides read TGTGCCAGTATCCCCAGTCGGCTGGGGAGCTATGGCTACACCTTC.